Listed here are 18 T cell receptor beta chains from one sample, sequenced in a study of T-cell reconstitution after alpha-beta-depleted transplantation in children. A TCRbeta library incorporating unique molecular identifiers was prepared. TCRdb called the PCR reads again in MiXCR, with one record for every CDR3 protein. The table includes roughly 590,000 distinct CDR3 sequences, roughly 15% detected once. Specimen: PBMCs from the stem cell graft donor, collected from the stem cell graft. These receptors all stem from a human donor who donated a stem cell graft to a child with acute myeloid leukemia.

This clonotype was recorded a few times. The genes are TRBV10-3 and TRBJ2-1; TRBD1 aligns across 8 bases. The junction had 2 bases not matched to a gene; V was cut back by 5 bases and J by 5 bases. Germline V CDR1 and CDR2: ENHRY, SYGVKD. The CDR3 runs 13 residues. The CDR3 loop is CAISLTGDNEQFF. The CDR3, as DNA: TGTGCCATCAGTTTGACAGGGGACAATGAGCAGTTCTTC.

This clonotype was recorded many times. The chain couples TRBV12-3 or TRBV12-4 to TRBJ2-2, with D perhaps assigned TRBD1 or TRBD2 (6 bases each). CDR3 length: 14 residues. The V and J ends lost 4 bases and 6 bases respectively, with 12 bases between them. The CDR3 here is CASSSYREAGELFF. CDR3 sequence (DNA): TGTGCCAGCAGTTCATACAGGGAGGCCGGGGAGCTGTTTTTT.

This rearrangement joins TRBV6-1 to TRBJ1-1, with D maybe TRBD1 (6 bases). The CDR3 totals 13 residues. V was trimmed by 5 bases and J by 3 bases, leaving 10 bases between them. Germline CDR1 is MNHNS and CDR2 is SASEGT. CDR3 loop: CASSTKGDTEAFF. CDR3 coding DNA: TGTGCCAGCAGTACGAAGGGGGACACTGAAGCTTTCTTT.

The chain employs TRBV6-5 and TRBJ1-1; D is uncertain. Trimming took off 2 bases at V and 7 bases at J, with 8 bases between the two ends. CDR1 and CDR2 from the germline V gene are MNHEY and SVGAGI. This CDR3 has 12 amino acids. The CDR3 sequence: CASSYPSGEAFF. The CDR3 nucleotides are TGTGCCAGCAGTTACCCCAGTGGTGAAGCTTTCTTT.

To note about this clonotype: This may stem from a read error, because a much larger clone lies one nucleotide away. The missing conserved phenylalanine or tryptophan at the end of this CDR3 makes a read error likely. V gene TRBV12-3 or TRBV12-4 combines with J gene TRBJ2-5, with TRBD1 matching over 9 bases. This CDR3 spans 16 amino acids. J was trimmed by 3 bases and V by 6 bases; bases with no gene match: 11. Written as DNA, the CDR3 is TGTGCCAGCAGCACCCGTGACGGGACAGGGAAAGAGACCCAGTACTTA. This translates into CASSTRDGTGKETQYL.

On this clonotype: A read error may explain this, as a much larger clone is one base away. The chain recombines TRBV25-1 with TRBJ2-4; D uncertain. The germline gives CDR1 MGHDK, CDR2 SYGVNS. This CDR3 is 14 amino acids long. Trimming stripped 4 bases from V and 8 bases from J, with 15 bases between. In DNA, the CDR3 is TGTGCCAGCAGTGGCGGAGCTCTTCGGGACATTCAGTACTTC. It specifies CASSGGALRDIQYF.

This chain uses TRBV12-3 or TRBV12-4 with TRBJ2-4; D remains unclear. Trimming stripped 10 bases from V and 0 bases from J, with 10 bases between. The CDR3 sequence is 13 residues long. The CDR3 nucleotides read TGTGCCATCTCGCCGCGAGCCAAAAACATTCAGTACTTC. It encodes CAISPRAKNIQYF.

This clonotype turned up a few times. The V gene is TRBV12-3 or TRBV12-4, the J gene TRBJ2-5, with 8 bases identical to TRBD2. CDR3 length equals 14 residues. Unmatched junction bases numbered 2, after V lost 3 bases and J lost 2 bases. The CDR3 protein is CASSFRGGQETQYF. CDR3 DNA sequence: TGTGCCAGCAGTTTCCGGGGGGGACAAGAGACCCAGTACTTC.

This clonotype was found a few times. The chain links TRBV12-3 or TRBV12-4 to TRBJ2-7; D uncertain. V gave up 5 bases and J gave up 4 bases, with 12 bases separating them. This CDR3 region has 13 residues. The CDR3 region is CASSHNSAYEQYF. The CDR3 nucleotides are TGTGCCAGCAGTCACAACTCGGCATACGAGCAGTACTTC.

The chain joins TRBV21-1 to TRBJ1-2; TRBD1 was called by the table and not checked on the DNA. TRBV21-1 is labeled a pseudogene. The CDR3 is made up of 15 amino acids. The CDR3 here is CASLSGQAPNYGYTF. CDR3 DNA sequence: TGTGCCAGCTTGTCGGGACAGGCCCCTAACTATGGCTACACCTTC.

This clonotype was counted a few times. V is TRBV15 and J is TRBJ1-4; perhaps TRBD1 as D (5 bases). The CDR3 is 14 amino acids. Germline CDR1 and CDR2: LNHNV and YYDKDF (reference sequence). Trimming cost V 1 base and J 7 bases, with 10 bases left between them. The CDR3: CATSRGGIGEKLFF. The CDR3 bases are TGTGCCACCAGCAGAGGGGGGATTGGTGAAAAACTGTTTTTT.

At least ten counts were recorded for this clonotype. V is TRBV12-3 or TRBV12-4 and J is TRBJ2-3; D gene unclear. The CDR3 extends over 15 amino acids. Between the trimmed V and J ends, which lost 8 bases and 1 base, there was a span of 16 bases. The CDR3 DNA reads TGTGCCAGCGCTATCGTCGGGCCAGGCACAGATACGCAGTATTTT. It is translated as CASAIVGPGTDTQYF.

This clonotype has just a few counts. The V and J genes are TRBV6-5 and TRBJ2-2, with D possibly matching TRBD2 (5 bases). CDR1 MNHEY and CDR2 SVGAGI come from the germline V gene. V lost 2 bases and J lost 7, with 17 bases in between. The CDR3 has 16 amino acids. CDR3 protein: CASSYIPSGEGGELFF. In nucleotides, the CDR3 is TGTGCCAGCAGTTACATTCCCAGCGGAGAAGGCGGGGAGCTGTTTTTT.

This clonotype was seen at least ten times. The chain combines TRBV12-3 or TRBV12-4 with TRBJ1-1; D remains unclear. The CDR3 has 16 residues. V was trimmed by 1 base and J by 5 bases, leaving 17 bases between them. In nucleotides, the CDR3 is TGTGCCAGCAGTTTAGGGTACGGCGGAGCCGAAACTGAAGCTTTCTTT. Translating it yields CASSLGYGGAETEAFF.

This clonotype was counted many times. The chain uses TRBV20-1 and TRBJ2-2; D may be TRBD2 (6 bases). V gave up 6 bases and J gave up 0 bases, with 14 bases separating them. CDR3 length: 15 residues. Germline CDR1 reads DFQATT; CDR2 reads SNEGSKA (reference sequence). The DNA for the CDR3 is TGCAGTGCCACCCCCGGGGGTTCGAACACCGGGGAGCTGTTTTTT. This gives the protein CSATPGGSNTGELFF.

This clonotype was counted once. A single base separates this from a much larger clone, so it may be a read error. V gene TRBV7-3 combines with J gene TRBJ2-7; 7 nucleotides match TRBD2. Germline CDR1 reads SGHTA; CDR2 reads FQGTGA. CDR3 length: 14 amino acids. The CDR3 sequence: CASSLGGGNYGQYF. CDR3 coding DNA: TGTGCCAGCAGCTTAGGCGGGGGAAACTACGGGCAGTACTTC.

This clonotype was recorded a few times. The chain combines TRBV9 with TRBJ2-6; perhaps TRBD2 as D (5 bases). Germline lookup yields CDR1 SGDLS and CDR2 YYNGEE. V shed 0 bases and J shed 2 bases, with 9 bases lying between them. There are 16 residues in the CDR3. The CDR3 nucleotides read TGTGCCAGCAGCGTAGGGCCCGGGGCTGGGGCCAACGTCCTGACTTTC. This sequence encodes CASSVGPGAGANVLTF.

This sequence joins TRBV20-1 and TRBJ2-7, with D perhaps TRBD2 (5 bases). The CDR3 is 15 residues long. Germline-derived CDR1 and CDR2 are DFQATT and SNEGSKA (reference sequence). DNA of the CDR3: TGCTGTGCTAGCCCCCCTTGGCAGGCAGGTGGAGAGCAGTACGTC. This codes for CCASPPWQAGGEQYV.